Each of the 6 T cell receptor beta chains below was sequenced from the same sample in a study of T cells in Graves' hyperthyroidism and ophthalmopathy. Amplification targeted TCR beta CDR3 regions from RNA transcripts. A set of HTBI primers served as the primers for a first-round RT-PCR of the TCR CDR3. Each CDR3 protein is one row after TCRdb ran MiXCR on the multiplex PCR reads. Seen here are roughly 840,000 distinct CDR3 sequences, about two fifths observed once, and the top ten hold roughly 8.3%. Sequencing was performed on blood. The receptors shown here come from a man younger than 35 with Graves' hyperthyroidism.

Ten or more counts support this clonotype. This rearrangement joins TRBV10-2 to TRBJ1-1; D not certain. Trimming left V 1 base short and J 2 bases short, with 5 bases between. Per the germline V gene, CDR1 is WSHSY and CDR2 is SAAADI. The CDR3 covers 13 residues. The CDR3 loop is CASSEYDNTEAFF. The CDR3 DNA follows: TGCGCCAGCAGTGAGTACGACAACACTGAAGCTTTCTTT.

The chain recombines TRBV12-3 or TRBV12-4 with TRBJ1-4; D may be TRBD1 (5 bases). CDR3 size: 14 residues. V lost 3 bases to trimming and J lost 3 bases, with 8 bases between them. The CDR3 DNA reads as TGTGCCAGCAGTTTGCGACAGCCTAATGAAAAACTGTTTTTT. This sequence encodes CASSLRQPNEKLFF.

This clonotype was counted between two and nine times. The chain combines TRBV6-5 with TRBJ2-5, with 11 bases fitting TRBD2. V trimming: 7 bases; J trimming: 6 bases; junction bases outside the gene matches: 7. The germline V gene has CDR1 MNHEY and CDR2 SVGAGI. The CDR3 has 14 amino acids. As DNA, the CDR3 is TGTGCCAGCACCGTTAGCGGGGGGGACAAGACCCAGTACTTC. Protein: CASTVSGGDKTQYF.

CDR3 protein: CASRDSGSSGELFF. The CDR3 nucleotides read TGTGCCAGCAGGGATAGCGGGAGCAGCGGGGAGCTGTTTTTT. This chain joins TRBV13 and TRBJ2-2; 9 bases are shared with TRBD2. Trimming removed 6 bases from V and 7 bases from J; junction bases left unmatched: 6. The CDR3 spans 14 residues. Germline lookup yields CDR1 PRHDT and CDR2 FYEKMQ (reference sequence).

This clonotype has only a few counts. J is TRBJ1-3 and V is TRBV5-4; D is undetermined. V was shortened by 4 bases and J by 1 base, with 21 bases between the two germline ends. The CDR3 spans 18 residues. The germline V gene encodes CDR1 SGHNT and CDR2 YYREEE (reference sequence). This CDR3 reads CASSPANSRIESGNTIYF. Written as DNA, the CDR3 is TGTGCCAGCAGCCCCGCTAATTCCAGGATTGAATCTGGAAACACCATATATTTT.

This clonotype was seen many times. The chain recombines TRBV29-1 with TRBJ1-1; D unclear. This CDR3 is built from 13 residues. Trimming removed 4 bases at V and 2 bases at J, with 11 bases between. From germline, CDR1 is SQVTM and CDR2 ANQGSEA. The CDR3 DNA is TGCAGCGTTGCCTTCGGAGTTAACACTGAAGCTTTCTTT. Protein sequence: CSVAFGVNTEAFF.